The TCR beta chain described here comes from a study of control samples from healthy donors and cancer patients. This CDR3 is built from 16 residues. Trimming shortened V by 1 base and J by 5 bases, and 15 bases separated the two germline ends. Germline lookup yields CDR1 SGHKS and CDR2 YYEKEE (reference sequence). The repertoire was sequenced with immunoSEQ multiplex PCR; TCRdb's copy has only in-frame clones and lacks some. The data contain 150,000 or so clones, 85% to 95% of them singletons. The material sequenced was blood. The sequence derives from a man aged 40-49 years in good health. This chain uses TRBV5-5 with TRBJ2-2; the D gene is possibly TRBD2 (7 bases). This CDR3 is CASSLSGGANTGELFF. CDR3 DNA sequence: TGTGCCAGCAGCTTGTCGGGGGGCGCAAATACCGGGGAGCTGTTTTTT.